Presented here are 2 T cell receptor beta chains from one specimen sequenced in a study of OX40 agonist ivuxolimab in advanced cancers. Assay used: immunoSEQ multiplex PCR; TCRdb lists only in-frame clones, some missing. Here the sample spans roughly 67,000 clones, about nine tenths being singletons. The starting material was CD4+ or CD8+ T cells sorted from blood, obtained in a trial of the OX40 agonist ivuxolimab. The receptors were sampled from an adult with an advanced solid tumor such as melanoma, head and neck, liver or kidney cancer.

This chain uses TRBV28 with TRBJ2-7; 7 bases match TRBD2. Germline V gene lookup returns CDR1 MDHEN and CDR2 SYDVKM. J gave up 7 bases and V 6 bases, and 18 bases lay outside the gene matches. The CDR3 covers 16 residues. The CDR3 loop reads CASSLSPSGPFWEQYF. For the CDR3, the DNA is TGTGCCAGCAGCCTTAGTCCTAGCGGTCCCTTCTGGGAGCAGTACTTC.

Written as DNA, the CDR3 is TGTGCCAGCAGCCGGGTTAGGTCCACAGATACGCAGTATTTT. The encoded protein is CASSRVRSTDTQYF. The J gene is TRBJ2-3, the V gene TRBV14; D gene unclear. Germline V gene data show CDR1 as SGHDN and CDR2 as FVKESK. V was trimmed by 4 bases and J by 2 bases, leaving 10 bases between them. There are 14 residues in the CDR3.